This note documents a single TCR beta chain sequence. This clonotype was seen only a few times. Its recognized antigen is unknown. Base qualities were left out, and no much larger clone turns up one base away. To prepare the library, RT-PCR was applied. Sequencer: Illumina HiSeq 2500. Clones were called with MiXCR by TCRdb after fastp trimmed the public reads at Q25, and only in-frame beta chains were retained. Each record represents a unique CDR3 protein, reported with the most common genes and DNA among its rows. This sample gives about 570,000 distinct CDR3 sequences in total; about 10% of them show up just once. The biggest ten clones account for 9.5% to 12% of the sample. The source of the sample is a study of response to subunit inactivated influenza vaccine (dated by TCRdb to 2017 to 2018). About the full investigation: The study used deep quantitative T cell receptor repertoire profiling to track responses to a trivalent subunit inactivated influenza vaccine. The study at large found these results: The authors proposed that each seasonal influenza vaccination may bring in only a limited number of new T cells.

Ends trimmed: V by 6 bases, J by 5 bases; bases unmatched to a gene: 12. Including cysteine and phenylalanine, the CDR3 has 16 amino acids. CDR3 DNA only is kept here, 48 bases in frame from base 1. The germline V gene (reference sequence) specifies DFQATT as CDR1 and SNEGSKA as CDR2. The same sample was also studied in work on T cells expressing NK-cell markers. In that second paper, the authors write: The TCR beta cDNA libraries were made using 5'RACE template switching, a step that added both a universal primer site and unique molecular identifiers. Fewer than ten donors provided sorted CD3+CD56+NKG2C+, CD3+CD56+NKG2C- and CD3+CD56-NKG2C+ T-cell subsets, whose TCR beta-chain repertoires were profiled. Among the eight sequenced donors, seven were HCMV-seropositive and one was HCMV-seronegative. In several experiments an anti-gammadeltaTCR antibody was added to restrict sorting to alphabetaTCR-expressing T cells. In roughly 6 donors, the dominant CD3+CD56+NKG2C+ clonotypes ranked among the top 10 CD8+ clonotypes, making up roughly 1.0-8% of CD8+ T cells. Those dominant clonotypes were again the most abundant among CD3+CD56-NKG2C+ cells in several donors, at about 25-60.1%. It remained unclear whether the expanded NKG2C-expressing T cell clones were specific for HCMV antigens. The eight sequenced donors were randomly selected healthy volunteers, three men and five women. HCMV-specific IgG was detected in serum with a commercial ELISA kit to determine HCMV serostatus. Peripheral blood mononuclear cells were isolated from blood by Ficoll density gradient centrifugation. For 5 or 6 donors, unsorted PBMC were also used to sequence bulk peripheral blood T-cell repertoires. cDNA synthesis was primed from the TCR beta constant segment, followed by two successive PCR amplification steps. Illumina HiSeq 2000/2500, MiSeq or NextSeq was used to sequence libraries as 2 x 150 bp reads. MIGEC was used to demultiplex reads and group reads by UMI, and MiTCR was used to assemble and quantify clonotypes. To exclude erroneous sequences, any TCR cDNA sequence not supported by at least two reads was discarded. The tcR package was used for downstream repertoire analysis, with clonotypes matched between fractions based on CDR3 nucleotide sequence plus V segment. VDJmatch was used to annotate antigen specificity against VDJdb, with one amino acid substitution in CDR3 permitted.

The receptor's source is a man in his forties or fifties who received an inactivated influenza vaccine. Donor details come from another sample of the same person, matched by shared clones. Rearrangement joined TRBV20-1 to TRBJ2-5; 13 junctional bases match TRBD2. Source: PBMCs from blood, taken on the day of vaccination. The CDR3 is CSAPPGTSGIRETQYF. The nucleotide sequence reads TGCAGTGCACCCCCCGGGACTAGCGGGATCCGGGAGACCCAGTACTTC.